What follows are 5 T cell receptor beta chains derived from one specimen sequenced in a study of blood T cell repertoires in COVID-19. Using immunoSEQ multiplex PCR, the repertoire was profiled, and TCRdb retains in-frame clones only, with some absent. The sample lists approximately 120,000 clones, roughly four fifths seen once, with about a sixth in the top ten. Sequences were obtained from peripheral blood. Receptors originate from a man between 25 and 39 years old with COVID-19, enrolled during active disease.

The DNA for the CDR3 is TGTGCCTGGAGCGCCGGGGTAGCGGGAGTCTACGAGCAGTACTTC. Translating gives CAWSAGVAGVYEQYF. The chain recombines TRBV30 with TRBJ2-7; 9 bases are a match to TRBD2. This CDR3 region has 15 residues. In germline, CDR1 is GTSNPN, CDR2 SVGIG (reference sequence). V was clipped by 3 bases and J by 3 bases; unmatched bases: 9.

Only one count was recorded for this clone. For the CDR3, the DNA is TGTGCCAGCAGCCAGACTAGCGGGCCGACGAATGAGCAGTTCTTC. Translating it yields CASSQTSGPTNEQFF. The V gene is TRBV11-2, the J gene TRBJ2-1; TRBD2 matches 10 bases. CDR1 is SGHAT, CDR2 FQNNGV, per germline. The CDR3 contains 15 residues. Trimming took 5 bases from V and 7 from J; bases not matched to a gene: 8.

The chain joins TRBV5-8 to TRBJ2-7, with D perhaps matching TRBD1 (6 bases). Germline V gives CDR1 SGHTS, CDR2 YDEGEE. There are 14 residues in the CDR3. The germline V and J ends were trimmed by 4 bases and 1 base, with 12 bases remaining between them. CDR3 sequence reads: CASSQDSFSYEQYF. Here the CDR3 DNA reads TGTGCCAGCAGCCAGGACAGCTTTTCCTACGAGCAGTACTTC.

This chain connects TRBV12-5 to TRBJ2-7; the D gene is possibly TRBD1 (7 bases). CDR3 length: 14 residues. V gave up 1 base and J gave up 9 bases, with 16 bases separating them. Germline V gene data show CDR1 as LGHNT and CDR2 as FRNRAP. For the CDR3, the DNA is TGTGCTAGTGGTTTGGGCGGGACAGACAAGTCGCAGTACTTC. It encodes CASGLGGTDKSQYF. The full variable domain, its missing parts supplied by reference TRBV12-5 and TRBJ2-7, is DARVTQTPRHKVTEMGQEVTMRCQPILGHNTVFWYRQTMMQGLELLAYFRNRAPLDDSGMPKDRFSAEMPDATLATLKIQPSEPRDSAVYFCASGLGGTDKSQYFGPGTRLTVT.

The rearrangement joins TRBV7-2 to TRBJ2-1; 8 bases align to TRBD1. With 5 bases clipped from V and 10 bases from J, the junction kept 16 bases outside the gene matches. Germline V gives CDR1 SGHTA, CDR2 FQGNSA. The CDR3 runs 16 residues. The DNA for the CDR3 is TGTGCCAGCAGCCGTGAGTTTGGGACAGGACGTTTAGAGCAGTTCTTC. It translates to CASSREFGTGRLEQFF.